What follows are 7 T cell receptor beta chains derived from one specimen sequenced in a study of cytomegalovirus exposure and HLA in healthy donors (dated by TCRdb to about 2017). The library was generated by the immunoSEQ multiplex PCR assay. For the multiplex PCR, a mixture combining 60 forward primers for TCR Vbeta segments and 13 reverse primers for TCR Jbeta segments was used. TCRdb limited this immuneACCESS table to in-frame rearrangements with V and J called. A share of clones is missing; checked studies link under half to unresolved V genes, and the rest is unexplained. The sample profile shows roughly 200,000 clones; about nine tenths of them were found once. The leading ten clones occupy over 1% of the sample. What was sequenced was PBMCs. All receptors derive from a man aged 25 to 40 in good health and CMV-seronegative.

The chain carries TRBV7-9 and TRBJ1-3; possibly TRBD1 for D (6 bases). Deletions cut 4 bases from V and 1 base from J, with 14 bases between. Germline CDR1 and CDR2: SEHNR and FQNEAQ (reference sequence). There are 16 residues in the CDR3. The CDR3 region has the DNA TGTGCCAGCAGCTCGACCAGCACAGGGTCTGGAAACACCATATATTTT. Protein product: CASSSTSTGSGNTIYF.

Regarding this clone: Because it lacks the conserved phenylalanine or tryptophan at the end, this CDR3 is likely a read error. The chain uses TRBV27 and TRBJ2-7; D is uncertain. V was clipped by 0 bases and J by 3 bases, with 9 bases between them. The CDR3 loop spans 14 amino acids. Germline loops: CDR1 MNHEY, CDR2 SMNVEV (reference sequence). The CDR3 spells CASSLSSESYEQYS. CDR3 sequence (DNA): TGTGCCAGCAGTTTATCATCGGAGAGCTACGAGCAGTACTCC.

The V gene is TRBV30, the J gene TRBJ2-2; D remains unclear. In germline, CDR1 is GTSNPN, CDR2 SVGIG (reference sequence). Between the trimmed V and J ends, which lost 2 bases and 5 bases, there was a span of 6 bases. There are 12 residues in the CDR3. The CDR3: CAWSPLTGELFF. The DNA for the CDR3 is TGTGCCTGGAGTCCCTTAACCGGGGAGCTGTTTTTT.

J is TRBJ1-4 and V is TRBV6-6, with D possibly matching TRBD1 (6 bases). The CDR3 contains 16 residues. V lost 0 bases and J 4 bases, leaving 12 bases between the germline ends. Germline V gene lookup returns CDR1 MNHNY and CDR2 SVGAGI (reference sequence). The CDR3 here is CASSYSRGNRNEKLFF. The CDR3 nucleotides read TGTGCCAGCAGTTACTCGAGGGGGAATCGTAATGAAAAACTGTTTTTT.

The gene calls are TRBV9 and TRBJ2-3, with 10 bases fitting TRBD2. There are 12 residues in the CDR3. Germline trimming cut 7 bases from V and 5 bases from J; bases unmatched to any gene: 1. The germline gives CDR1 SGDLS, CDR2 YYNGEE. For the CDR3, the DNA is TGTGCCAGCCCTAGCGGGGGAGATACGCAGTATTTT. Its protein product is CASPSGGDTQYF.

The chain links TRBV28 to TRBJ2-6, with 7 bases lining up with TRBD1. Germline V gene lookup returns CDR1 MDHEN and CDR2 SYDVKM. V gave up 5 bases and J gave up 1 base; unmatched junction bases: 11. The CDR3 totals 18 residues. The CDR3 DNA sequence: TGTGCCAGCAGTGACAGGGAAATCTCCGGTTCTGGGGCCAACGTCCTGACTTTC. Translating it yields CASSDREISGSGANVLTF.

This sequence joins TRBV29-1 and TRBJ2-7; 9 positions agree with TRBD2. Per the germline V gene, CDR1 is SQVTM and CDR2 is ANQGSEA. The V segment lost 6 bases and the J segment 0 bases; nucleotides outside the gene matches: 12. CDR3 length: 16 residues. The CDR3 spells CSVGDWISGSSYEQYF. CDR3 DNA sequence: TGCAGCGTCGGCGACTGGATTAGCGGGAGCTCCTACGAGCAGTACTTC.